This TCR beta chain came from a study of cytomegalovirus exposure and HLA in healthy donors. PCR primers comprised 60 Vbeta and 13 Jbeta primers. Clones were sequenced by immunoSEQ multiplex PCR, and TCRdb holds only the in-frame ones, with some missing. Reported are around 36,000 clones; the ten largest clones contain roughly 2.9%. The CDR3 is 13 residues long. The V gene end was trimmed by 7 bases and the J gene end by 5 bases; junction bases not matched to a gene: 5. Germline CDR1 reads MNHNS; CDR2 reads SASEGT. The chain recombines TRBV6-1 with TRBJ1-5; 7 bases are a match to TRBD1. This TCR came from a woman aged 25 to 45 in good health and CMV-seropositive. Sequences were obtained from PBMCs. The DNA for the CDR3 is TGTGCCAGCACCCGAACAGGGGATCAGCCCCAGCATTTT. Amino acid sequence: CASTRTGDQPQHF.